Following are 20 T cell receptor beta chains from one sample sequenced in a study of sequential checkpoint blockade in melanoma. Treatment noted: randomized to nivolumab then ipilimumab (arm A) or the reverse (arm B). Here immunoSEQ multiplex PCR was the method, and the copy in TCRdb shows in-frame clones only, minus some. The sample consists of 20,000 to 25,000 clones, roughly 82% of them appearing once. The sample consisted of CD8+ T cells sorted from blood (inferred from file names), taken from a patient given nivolumab and ipilimumab in sequence. The receptors here all came from a human donor with melanoma.

The V call is TRBV28, the J call TRBJ1-3; D is uncertain. The CDR3 is made up of 14 amino acids. Deletions cut 2 bases from V and 4 bases from J, with 9 bases between. Germline CDR1 reads MDHEN; CDR2 reads SYDVKM. The CDR3 DNA reads as TGTGCCAGCAGTTTACCCCAGGTCGGAAACACCATATATTTT. This gives the protein CASSLPQVGNTIYF.

This clone was detected once. The chain carries TRBV7-2 and TRBJ2-1; D is perhaps TRBD1 (5 bases). This CDR3 has 13 residues. Germline CDR1 reads SGHTA; CDR2 reads FQGNSA. V was trimmed by 5 bases and J by 10 bases, leaving 15 bases between them. CDR3 residues: CASSLSGAGEQFF. In DNA form, the CDR3 reads TGTGCCAGCAGCCTAAGTGGCGCAGGGGAGCAGTTCTTC. Supplemented by reference TRBV7-2 and TRBJ2-1, the full variable domain reads GAGVSQSPSNKVTEKGKDVELRCDPISGHTALYWYRQSLGQGLEFLIYFQGNSAPDKSGLPSDRFSAERTGGSVSTLTIQRTQQEDSAVYLCASSLSGAGEQFFGPGTRLTVL.

Only one count was recorded for this clone. The chain links TRBV27 to TRBJ2-7, with TRBD1 as a possible D gene (6 bases). Trimming shortened V by 8 bases and J by 6 bases, and 23 bases separated the two germline ends. The CDR3 runs 15 residues. Germline CDR1 and CDR2: MNHEY and SMNVEV (reference sequence). The CDR3 DNA reads as TGTGCCAGCTCAAGGAACAGGGAAGGTACCGGCGAGCAGTACTTC. It encodes CASSRNREGTGEQYF.

This chain links TRBV6-1 with TRBJ2-6, with TRBD1 matching 8 bases. V shed 4 bases, J shed 2 bases, and the junction held 7 bases outside the gene matches. Germline lookup yields CDR1 MNHNS and CDR2 SASEGT. The CDR3 contains 17 residues. CDR3 in DNA: TGTGCCAGCAGTGTGAGGCAGGGGGCGGCTGGGGCCAACGTCCTGACTTTC. Protein sequence: CASSVRQGAAGANVLTF.

The chain uses TRBV7-9 and TRBJ2-7, with 8 bases lining up with TRBD1. The CDR3 totals 15 residues. Per germline, CDR1 SEHNR and CDR2 FQNEAQ (reference sequence). Trimming took 0 bases from V and 6 from J; bases not matched to a gene: 7. The CDR3 DNA reads as TGTGCCAGCAGCTTAGCGACTCAGGGGGCGCGCGAGCAGTACTTC. It codes for CASSLATQGAREQYF. The complete variable domain, with remaining parts taken from reference TRBV7-9 and TRBJ2-7, reads DTGVSQNPRHKITKRGQNVTFRCDPISEHNRLYWYRQTLGQGPEFLTYFQNEAQLEKSRLLSDRFSAERPKGSFSTLEIQRTEQGDSAMYLCASSLATQGAREQYFGPGTRLTVT.

The chain employs TRBV5-1 and TRBJ2-1, with 8 bases lining up with TRBD2. Germline V lookup: CDR1 SGHRS, CDR2 YFSETQ. The CDR3 contains 17 residues. Trimming at V came to 2 bases and at J to 8 bases, leaving 15 bases not matched to a gene. CDR3 nucleotide sequence: TGCGCCAGCAGCTTTCTCGGGAGTATGGCGGGAGGTGATGAGCAGTTCTTC. Its protein product is CASSFLGSMAGGDEQFF.

Written as DNA, the CDR3 is TGCGCCAGCAGCTTGGCCACCGGGACAGGGTACAATGAGCAGTTCTTC. Protein sequence: CASSLATGTGYNEQFF. The chain links TRBV5-1 to TRBJ2-1; 9 bases fit TRBD1. CDR1 and CDR2 from the germline V gene are SGHRS and YFSETQ. The J segment lost 4 bases and the V segment lost 0 bases, leaving 5 bases of the junction unmatched. This CDR3 comprises 16 residues.

The CDR3 is CASSLESTAGFF. CDR3 in DNA: TGTGCCAGCAGCTTAGAGTCGACTGCGGGGTTCTTC. The gene calls are TRBV7-9 and TRBJ2-1; D perhaps matches TRBD2 (5 bases). CDR1 and CDR2 (germline): SEHNR, FQNEAQ (reference sequence). The ends were cut back, 1 base at V and 15 bases at J, with 13 bases in the middle. The CDR3 contains 12 residues.

J is TRBJ1-2 and V is TRBV27; TRBD1 matches at 12 bases. V trimming: 5 bases; J trimming: 2 bases; junction bases outside the gene matches: 3. The CDR3 consists of 15 residues. Germline assignment: CDR1 MNHEY and CDR2 SMNVEV (reference sequence). CDR3 nucleotides: TGTGCCAGCAGTCTGGGGACAGGGGGCAACTATGGCTACACCTTC. Translation: CASSLGTGGNYGYTF.

V and J are TRBV6-5 and TRBJ2-1; D uncertain. The V gene's germline CDR1 is MNHEY and CDR2 SVGAGI. CDR3 length equals 12 residues. The V gene lost 4 bases and the J gene lost 10 bases, with 11 bases spanning the gap. CDR3 amino acids: CASSSVANEQFF. The CDR3 nucleotides are TGTGCCAGCAGTTCCGTGGCAAACGAGCAGTTCTTC.

This rearrangement joins TRBV6-6 to TRBJ2-5, with no clear D. This CDR3 comprises 12 residues. Germline loops: CDR1 MNHNY, CDR2 SVGAGI (reference sequence). The germline V and J ends were trimmed by 4 bases and 9 bases, with 12 bases remaining between them. This CDR3 is CASSSTSRPQYF. The CDR3 nucleotides are TGTGCCAGCAGTTCTACCTCCCGTCCCCAGTACTTC.

The chain couples TRBV5-1 to TRBJ2-1; D is possibly TRBD2 (5 bases). The CDR3 covers 17 residues. The V and J ends lost 4 bases and 0 bases respectively, with 17 bases between them. The germline gives CDR1 SGHRS, CDR2 YFSETQ. The CDR3 region has the DNA TGCGCCAGCAGCCGGCAGATTAGCGAGCTCTCCTACAATGAGCAGTTCTTC. Protein product: CASSRQISELSYNEQFF.

This clone was detected only once. The genes are TRBV9 and TRBJ2-3; maybe TRBD1 (5 bases). Trimming removed 2 bases at V and 3 bases at J, with 10 bases between. Germline V gene sequence: CDR1 SGDLS, CDR2 YYNGEE. This CDR3 has 14 amino acids. The CDR3 nucleotides are TGTGCCAGCAGCGTCAGGACACCAACAGATACGCAGTATTTT. Residues: CASSVRTPTDTQYF.

The chain has TRBV6-1 and TRBJ2-7; 10 nucleotides line up with TRBD1. Trimming cost V 3 bases and J 3 bases; bases outside gene matches: 11. The CDR3 length is 17 residues. CDR1 and CDR2 (germline): MNHNS, SASEGT. CDR3 residues: CASSELYGTGVFYEQYF. In DNA, the CDR3 is TGTGCCAGCAGTGAGTTATATGGGACAGGGGTTTTCTACGAGCAGTACTTC.

V and J are TRBV7-3 and TRBJ1-2; TRBD1 matches at 8 bases. The length of the CDR3 is 13 residues. Germline CDR1 SGHTA, CDR2 FQGTGA. J gave up 8 bases and V 2 bases, and 4 bases lay outside the gene matches. Written as DNA, the CDR3 is TGTGCCAGCAGCTTAGGGACAGGAGGAGGCTACACCTTC. This gives the protein CASSLGTGGGYTF.

The gene calls are TRBV10-1 and TRBJ2-2; 8 bases agree with TRBD1. CDR3 length equals 14 residues. CDR1 and CDR2 (germline): WNHNN, SYGVQD (reference sequence). V lost 8 bases to trimming and J lost 1 base; unmatched junction nucleotides: 3. The CDR3 nucleotides are TGCGCCAGCCGAGGACAGGGGAACACCGGGGAGCTGTTTTTT. Its protein is CASRGQGNTGELFF.

V gene TRBV9 combines with J gene TRBJ2-5, with D perhaps TRBD1 (5 bases). The CDR3 extends over 13 amino acids. CDR1 is SGDLS and CDR2 is YYNGEE in the germline V gene. Trimming stripped 4 bases from V and 1 base from J, with 8 bases between. The CDR3 loop is CASSKGVQETQYF. CDR3 nucleotide sequence: TGTGCCAGCAGCAAAGGGGTCCAAGAGACCCAGTACTTC.

The V and J genes are TRBV5-1 and TRBJ2-3; 12 nucleotides agree with TRBD2. CDR1 is SGHRS and CDR2 is YFSETQ in the germline V gene. The ends lost 3 bases at V and 6 bases at J; junction bases unmatched: 8. This CDR3 has 16 amino acids. CDR3 DNA sequence: TGCGCCAGCAGCTATAGGACTAGCGGGGCAACTGATACGCAGTATTTT. Encoded protein: CASSYRTSGATDTQYF.

This chain links TRBV28 with TRBJ2-1; possibly TRBD2 for D (6 bases). CDR3 size: 15 residues. Germline V gene data show CDR1 as MDHEN and CDR2 as SYDVKM. V was clipped by 6 bases and J by 2 bases, with 14 bases between them. CDR3 protein: CASSGGPPTYNEQFF. For the CDR3, the DNA is TGTGCCAGCAGCGGGGGACCACCGACCTACAATGAGCAGTTCTTC. The variable domain in full, with the rest retrieved from reference TRBV28 and TRBJ2-1, is DVKVTQSSRYLVKRTGEKVFLECVQDMDHENMFWYRQDPGLGLRLIYFSYDVKMKEKGDIPEGYSVSREKKERFSLILESASTNQTSMYLCASSGGPPTYNEQFFGPGTRLTVL.

J is TRBJ2-1 and V is TRBV19; no firm D call. Germline V gives CDR1 LNHDA, CDR2 SQIVND (reference sequence). The ends were cut back, 5 bases at V and 2 bases at J, with 16 bases in the middle. This CDR3 spans 16 amino acids. Written as DNA, the CDR3 is TGTGCCAGTAGTTCATCTAGTCTACTACCCTACAATGAGCAGTTCTTC. Its protein product is CASSSSSLLPYNEQFF.